These T cell receptor beta chains were read from a single sample in a study of Ad26.COV2.S vaccination and SARS-CoV-2 variants. Profiled with immunoSEQ multiplex PCR; TCRdb holds only in-frame clones, not every one. The table records approximately 150,000 clones, roughly 88% of them present only once. Sequenced here: peripheral blood, sampled after recovery from COVID-19. The receptor set was obtained from a human donor who had recovered from COVID-19. Each CDR3 is given with its conserved first and last residue. Fields, in order: D gene, J gene, V gene, clone size, CDR3 protein, CDR3 DNA. A D gene is named only where the DNA matches it firmly. Size values are once, few and many counts, or a class for expanded clones, and some rows have none.

D gene: NA
J gene: TRBJ2-3
V gene: TRBV5-1
clone size: once
CDR3 protein: CASSSSTDTQYF
CDR3 DNA: TGCGCCAGCAGTTCTAGCACAGATACGCAGTATTTT

D gene: NA
J gene: TRBJ2-7
V gene: TRBV5-1
clone size: once
CDR3 protein: CASSLAPDSGYEQYF
CDR3 DNA: TGCGCCAGCAGCTTGGCCCCGGACAGCGGCTACGAGCAGTACTTC

D gene: NA
J gene: TRBJ1-1
V gene: TRBV4-3
clone size: NA
CDR3 protein: CASSQDEGASTEAFF
CDR3 DNA: TGCGCCAGCAGCCAAGATGAAGGGGCTAGCACTGAAGCTTTCTTT

D gene: NA
J gene: TRBJ1-1
V gene: TRBV3-1/TRBV3-2
clone size: few
CDR3 protein: CASSPRCLGLAFF
CDR3 DNA: TGTGCCAGCAGCCCTAGATGTCTGGGTTTGGCTTTCTTT

D gene: NA
J gene: TRBJ1-2
V gene: TRBV27
clone size: NA
CDR3 protein: CASSPSGPDYGYTF
CDR3 DNA: TGTGCCAGCAGTCCCTCTGGTCCGGACTATGGCTACACCTTC

D gene: NA
J gene: TRBJ1-1
V gene: TRBV19
clone size: NA
CDR3 protein: CASSIYDTEAFF
CDR3 DNA: TGTGCCAGTAGTATATACGACACTGAAGCTTTCTTT

D gene: NA
J gene: TRBJ1-1
V gene: TRBV10-1
clone size: few
CDR3 protein: CASSLGAYTEAFF
CDR3 DNA: TGCGCCAGCAGTCTTGGAGCGTACACTGAAGCTTTCTTT

D gene: NA
J gene: TRBJ2-4
V gene: TRBV29-1
clone size: NA
CDR3 protein: CSVVGVNIQYF
CDR3 DNA: TGCAGCGTTGTGGGGGTGAACATTCAGTACTTC

D gene: TRBD1
J gene: TRBJ1-5
V gene: TRBV4-3
clone size: NA
CDR3 protein: CASSQLYRGFNQPQHF
CDR3 DNA: TGCGCCAGCAGCCAACTATACAGGGGCTTTAATCAGCCCCAGCATTTT

D gene: NA
J gene: TRBJ2-6
V gene: TRBV7-8
clone size: NA
CDR3 protein: CASSWGVGANVLTF
CDR3 DNA: TGTGCCAGCAGCTGGGGAGTTGGGGCCAACGTCCTGACTTTC

D gene: TRBD1
J gene: TRBJ1-4
V gene: TRBV7-9
clone size: NA
CDR3 protein: CASSFGTDNEKLFF
CDR3 DNA: TGTGCCAGCAGCTTCGGGACAGACAATGAAAAACTGTTTTTT

D gene: TRBD1
J gene: TRBJ1-1
V gene: TRBV5-1
clone size: NA
CDR3 protein: CASSLEGTVTEAFF
CDR3 DNA: TGCGCCAGCAGCTTGGAGGGGACAGTGACTGAAGCTTTCTTT

D gene: NA
J gene: TRBJ2-7
V gene: TRBV6-2/TRBV6-3
clone size: NA
CDR3 protein: CASSYSVPGSYEQYF
CDR3 DNA: TGTGCCAGCAGTTACTCGGTCCCTGGCTCCTACGAGCAGTACTTC

D gene: NA
J gene: TRBJ1-1
V gene: TRBV6-5
clone size: NA
CDR3 protein: CASRPRGRNTEAFF
CDR3 DNA: TGTGCCAGCAGGCCCCGGGGAAGGAACACTGAAGCTTTCTTT

D gene: NA
J gene: TRBJ2-1
V gene: TRBV6-6
clone size: few
CDR3 protein: CANHGVSYNEQFF
CDR3 DNA: TGTGCCAACCACGGGGTGTCCTACAATGAGCAGTTCTTC

D gene: TRBD2
J gene: TRBJ2-1
V gene: TRBV27
clone size: NA
CDR3 protein: CASSKSGGAYNEQFF
CDR3 DNA: TGTGCCAGCTCCAAGAGCGGGGGGGCTTACAATGAGCAGTTCTTC

D gene: NA
J gene: TRBJ1-1
V gene: TRBV6-6
clone size: NA
CDR3 protein: CASLLMEAIEAFF
CDR3 DNA: TGTGCCAGCCTTCTCATGGAGGCGATTGAAGCTTTCTTT

D gene: NA
J gene: TRBJ2-7
V gene: TRBV5-1
clone size: NA
CDR3 protein: CASGGGDSSYEQYF
CDR3 DNA: TGCGCCAGCGGGGGCGGTGACAGCTCCTACGAGCAGTACTTC

D gene: TRBD1
J gene: TRBJ2-1
V gene: TRBV5-4
clone size: NA
CDR3 protein: CAGKGQGTYNEQFF
CDR3 DNA: TGTGCCGGTAAAGGACAGGGGACCTACAATGAGCAGTTCTTC

D gene: TRBD1
J gene: TRBJ2-5
V gene: TRBV28
clone size: NA
CDR3 protein: CASSMTGSLKTQYF
CDR3 DNA: TGTGCCAGCAGCATGACAGGGAGTTTAAAGACCCAGTACTTC

D gene: NA
J gene: TRBJ2-5
V gene: TRBV3-1/TRBV3-2
clone size: NA
CDR3 protein: CASSPHITGTEAQYF
CDR3 DNA: TGTGCCAGCAGCCCCCACATTACAGGGACGGAGGCCCAGTACTTC

D gene: TRBD1
J gene: TRBJ1-6
V gene: TRBV27
clone size: NA
CDR3 protein: CASRRDRGGSYNSPLHF
CDR3 DNA: TGTGCCAGCAGACGGGACAGGGGCGGATCCTATAATTCACCCCTCCACTTT

D gene: TRBD1
J gene: TRBJ2-5
V gene: TRBV18
clone size: NA
CDR3 protein: CASSPGQQETQYF
CDR3 DNA: TGTGCCAGCTCACCGGGACAGCAAGAGACCCAGTACTTC

D gene: NA
J gene: TRBJ2-1
V gene: TRBV9
clone size: NA
CDR3 protein: CASSENKASARNEQFF
CDR3 DNA: TGTGCCAGCAGCGAAAACAAGGCCAGTGCGAGGAATGAGCAGTTCTTC

D gene: TRBD2
J gene: TRBJ2-1
V gene: TRBV19
clone size: NA
CDR3 protein: CASMTSGGHEQFF
CDR3 DNA: TGTGCCAGCATGACTAGCGGGGGCCATGAGCAGTTCTTC

D gene: TRBD1
J gene: TRBJ2-1
V gene: TRBV6-5
clone size: NA
CDR3 protein: CASSLGRDRSGQFF
CDR3 DNA: TGTGCCAGCAGCCTCGGCCGGGACAGGTCGGGGCAGTTCTTC

D gene: TRBD1
J gene: TRBJ1-4
V gene: TRBV4-1
clone size: once
CDR3 protein: CASRPIGRGQAKNEKLFF
CDR3 DNA: TGCGCCAGCAGACCAATAGGGAGGGGGCAGGCAAAGAATGAAAAACTGTTTTTT

D gene: NA
J gene: TRBJ2-7
V gene: TRBV6-5
clone size: NA
CDR3 protein: CASSYSTGPYEQYF
CDR3 DNA: TGTGCCAGCAGTTACTCGACAGGTCCATACGAGCAGTACTTC

D gene: NA
J gene: TRBJ1-1
V gene: TRBV5-5
clone size: NA
CDR3 protein: CASSHGQPYTEAFF
CDR3 DNA: TGTGCCAGCAGCCACGGACAGCCCTACACTGAAGCTTTCTTT

D gene: TRBD1
J gene: TRBJ1-2
V gene: TRBV27
clone size: NA
CDR3 protein: CASSPSAGQVYYGYTF
CDR3 DNA: TGTGCCAGCAGTCCGTCGGCCGGACAGGTCTACTATGGCTACACCTTC

D gene: NA
J gene: TRBJ1-1
V gene: TRBV28
clone size: NA
CDR3 protein: CASSVLGQTEAFF
CDR3 DNA: TGTGCCAGCAGTGTGTTGGGGCAGACTGAAGCTTTCTTT

D gene: TRBD2
J gene: TRBJ2-3
V gene: TRBV11-3
clone size: NA
CDR3 protein: CASSFSGNTDTQYF
CDR3 DNA: TGTGCCAGCAGCTTTAGCGGGAATACAGATACGCAGTATTTT

D gene: TRBD1
J gene: TRBJ1-4
V gene: TRBV5-6
clone size: NA
CDR3 protein: CASSFMDRAEKLFF
CDR3 DNA: TGTGCCAGCAGCTTCATGGACAGGGCTGAAAAACTGTTTTTT

D gene: TRBD2
J gene: TRBJ2-7
V gene: TRBV7-9
clone size: NA
CDR3 protein: CASTDVASGDYEQYF
CDR3 DNA: TGTGCCAGCACCGATGTGGCTAGCGGGGACTACGAGCAGTACTTC

D gene: NA
J gene: TRBJ2-1
V gene: TRBV13
clone size: once
CDR3 protein: CASSKEGGWMTNEQFF
CDR3 DNA: TGTGCCAGCAGCAAGGAGGGGGGCTGGATGACTAATGAGCAGTTCTTC

D gene: NA
J gene: TRBJ1-4
V gene: TRBV28
clone size: NA
CDR3 protein: CASSSPGTYEKLFF
CDR3 DNA: TGTGCCAGCAGTTCACCTGGGACATATGAAAAACTGTTTTTT

D gene: TRBD1
J gene: TRBJ1-1
V gene: TRBV11-2
clone size: NA
CDR3 protein: CASSSTDRGLISEAFF
CDR3 DNA: TGTGCCAGCAGCTCGACCGACAGGGGACTGATATCTGAAGCTTTCTTT

D gene: NA
J gene: TRBJ1-1
V gene: TRBV7-9
clone size: NA
CDR3 protein: CASKTESMNTEAFF
CDR3 DNA: TGTGCCAGCAAAACAGAAAGTATGAACACTGAAGCTTTCTTT